These 29 T cell receptor beta chains originate from one sample sequenced in a study of OX40 agonist ivuxolimab in advanced cancers. Method: immunoSEQ multiplex PCR; TCRdb's copy keeps in-frame clones and lacks some. The sample lists fewer than 85,000 clones, under 85% occurring once. Sequences were derived from CD4+ or CD8+ T cells sorted from blood, sampled in a trial of the OX40 agonist ivuxolimab. These receptors originate from an adult with an advanced solid tumor such as melanoma, head and neck, liver or kidney cancer.

This clone was recorded only once. The gene calls are TRBV21-1 and TRBJ1-5; TRBD1 is taken as the D call from the table, unchecked against the DNA. TRBV21-1 counts as a pseudogene. This CDR3 contains 16 residues. DNA for the CDR3: TGTGCCAGCCTCCACCGGACAGGGTTGTACCTTCAGCCCCAGCATTTT. Protein: CASLHRTGLYLQPQHF.

The chain links TRBV19 to TRBJ1-2, with D hard to call. Germline V gene lookup returns CDR1 LNHDA and CDR2 SQIVND (reference sequence). V was cut by 3 bases and J by 7 bases, with 24 bases left in between. This CDR3 contains 17 residues. The CDR3 protein is CASSISAFTLQKGGYTF. CDR3 sequence (DNA): TGTGCCAGTAGTATCTCGGCGTTTACCCTCCAGAAAGGTGGCTACACCTTC.

The chain employs TRBV4-3 and TRBJ2-7; no clear D gene. The CDR3 has 13 amino acids. In germline, CDR1 is LGHNA, CDR2 YSLEER. Trimming pared 0 bases from V and 9 bases from J, leaving 12 bases between. In DNA, the CDR3 is TGCGCCAGCAGCCAAGAGGGCTGGGGTTCGCAGTACTTC. Residues: CASSQEGWGSQYF.

The chain joins TRBV7-9 to TRBJ2-2; no firm D call. CDR1 is SEHNR and CDR2 is FQNEAQ in the germline V gene (reference sequence). This CDR3 contains 14 residues. V was trimmed by 0 bases and J by 5 bases, leaving 7 bases between them. In DNA, the CDR3 is TGTGCCAGCAGCTTAGCCCCGGCGACCGGGGAGCTGTTTTTT. This gives the protein CASSLAPATGELFF.

Of note for this clone: The junction departs from the called germline gene at one end, perhaps through a read error. CDR3 sequence (DNA): TGTGCTAGCAGCTTAGCGCCAGGGCCCAATGAGCAGTTCTTC. Residues: CASSLAPGPNEQFF. The J gene is TRBJ2-1, the V gene TRBV7-7; the D call may be TRBD1 or TRBD2 (5 bases each). Germline V gene data show CDR1 as SSHAT and CDR2 as FNYEAQ (reference sequence). This CDR3 comprises 14 residues.

The chain uses TRBV9 and TRBJ2-2, with 14 bases aligning to TRBD2. Looked up from germline, CDR1 is SGDLS and CDR2 is YYNGEE. This CDR3 has 17 residues. V lost 4 bases to trimming and J lost 7 bases; unmatched junction nucleotides: 9. The CDR3 DNA follows: TGTGCCAGCAGCCCCCGACTAGCGGGAGGGCTTAGCGGGGAGCTGTTTTTT. It encodes CASSPRLAGGLSGELFF.

The chain links TRBV2 to TRBJ2-2; 8 bases are shared with TRBD2. This CDR3 has 16 amino acids. CDR1 is SNHLY, CDR2 FYNNEI, per germline. V gave up 5 bases and J gave up 2 bases; unmatched junction bases: 7. For the CDR3, the DNA is TGTGCCAGCAGTCCACCGGGACTAGACAACACCGGGGAGCTGTTTTTT. Translating it yields CASSPPGLDNTGELFF.

The V call is TRBV7-9, the J call TRBJ1-3; 8 bases agree with TRBD1. The ends lost 8 bases at V and 4 bases at J; junction bases unmatched: 7. This CDR3 comprises 14 residues. Germline CDR1 SEHNR, CDR2 FQNEAQ (reference sequence). The CDR3 protein is CASDWTGRGNTIYF. The CDR3 nucleotides read TGTGCCAGCGATTGGACAGGGAGAGGAAACACCATATATTTT.

This rearrangement joins TRBV9 to TRBJ1-1; D not certain. Germline CDR1 SGDLS, CDR2 YYNGEE. The CDR3 runs to 13 residues. V dropped 1 base and J dropped 3 bases, with 7 bases sitting between them. The CDR3 sequence: CASSVSPDTEAFF. The CDR3 DNA reads TGTGCCAGCAGCGTATCCCCGGACACTGAAGCTTTCTTT.

This chain connects TRBV5-1 to TRBJ1-4, with D maybe TRBD1 (6 bases). The CDR3 length is 15 residues. The V gene's germline CDR1 is SGHRS and CDR2 YFSETQ. The V end lost 0 bases, the J end lost 0 bases, and 6 bases lay between the germline ends. DNA for the CDR3: TGCGCCAGCAGCTTGGGGACAGCAACTAATGAAAAACTGTTTTTT. It translates to CASSLGTATNEKLFF.

This clone was found once. The gene calls are TRBV15 and TRBJ1-2; D is ambiguous. Deletions cut 0 bases from V and 0 bases from J, with 8 bases between. This CDR3 is 15 amino acids long. Germline V lookup: CDR1 LNHNV, CDR2 YYDKDF (reference sequence). In DNA, the CDR3 is TGTGCCACCAGCAGAGACCGAAGTACTAACTATGGCTACACCTTC. It specifies CATSRDRSTNYGYTF.

The CDR3 loop reads CASRSGVAKNIQYF. In nucleotides, the CDR3 is TGTGCCAGCAGGTCCGGGGTAGCCAAAAACATTCAGTACTTC. The rearrangement links TRBV28 to TRBJ2-4; TRBD2 is a possible D gene (5 bases). V was clipped by 6 bases and J by 0 bases, with 9 bases between them. Germline V gene data show CDR1 as MDHEN and CDR2 as SYDVKM. This CDR3 has 14 amino acids.

CDR3 DNA sequence: TGTGCCAGCAGCTCAACTATTCTGGATACGCAGTATTTT. Protein sequence: CASSSTILDTQYF. J is TRBJ2-3 and V is TRBV9; D is unclear. CDR1 SGDLS and CDR2 YYNGEE come from the germline V gene. The CDR3 loop spans 13 amino acids. The V end was cut by 4 bases, the J end by 6 bases, with 12 bases between.

The chain uses TRBV6-5 and TRBJ2-3; 8 bases fit TRBD1. The CDR3 extends over 15 amino acids. J lost 3 bases, V lost 6 bases, and 8 bases had no gene match. Germline assignment: CDR1 MNHEY and CDR2 SVGAGI. CDR3 DNA: TGTGCCAGCAGCCCCGCAGGGGGCTGGACAGATACGCAGTATTTT. It translates to CASSPAGGWTDTQYF.

The chain employs TRBV5-1 and TRBJ1-5; maybe TRBD1 (5 bases). Germline loops: CDR1 SGHRS, CDR2 YFSETQ. V was shortened by 0 bases and J by 5 bases, with 6 bases between the two germline ends. The CDR3 is made up of 13 amino acids. The CDR3 region is CASSLEGHQPQHF. The DNA of the CDR3 is TGCGCCAGCAGCTTGGAGGGGCATCAGCCCCAGCATTTT.

This clone was found a few times. The J gene is TRBJ2-5, the V gene TRBV27, with 11 bases that match TRBD1. Germline CDR1 and CDR2: MNHEY and SMNVEV (reference sequence). The CDR3 extends over 15 amino acids. The trim removed 5 bases at V and 2 bases at J, leaving 4 bases unmatched. The CDR3 reads CASSRGQGAQETQYF. CDR3 in DNA: TGTGCCAGCAGTCGCGGACAGGGGGCTCAAGAGACCCAGTACTTC.

The rearrangement uses TRBV10-3 and TRBJ2-3, with D uncertain. The CDR3 is made up of 13 amino acids. Trimming removed 4 bases at V and 3 bases at J, with 8 bases between. CDR1 and CDR2 from the germline V gene are ENHRY and SYGVKD. The CDR3 DNA follows: TGTGCCATCAGTGGGGCCATGACAGATACGCAGTATTTT. Its translation is CAISGAMTDTQYF.

V usage is TRBV18 and J usage is TRBJ1-2; D unclear. Germline V CDR1 and CDR2: KGHSH, LQKENI. Trimming shortened V by 0 bases and J by 1 base, and 12 bases separated the two germline ends. This CDR3 comprises 16 residues. CDR3 sequence (DNA): TGTGCCAGCTCACCACCGTCCGGCGGCCTTAACTATGGCTACACCTTC. Its translation is CASSPPSGGLNYGYTF.

In DNA form, the CDR3 reads TGTGCCAGTAGTATTCAGGGCGCCCGCAATCAGCCCCAGCATTTT. It is translated as CASSIQGARNQPQHF. This sequence joins TRBV19 and TRBJ1-5, with D perhaps matching TRBD1 (5 bases). Germline loops: CDR1 LNHDA, CDR2 SQIVND (reference sequence). V was shortened by 3 bases and J by 2 bases, with 11 bases between the two germline ends. The length of the CDR3 is 15 residues.

The CDR3 sequence is CASSLYRGGKGDTQYF. CDR3 bases: TGTGCCAGCAGTTTATATCGCGGGGGGAAGGGAGATACGCAGTATTTT. V gene TRBV28 combines with J gene TRBJ2-3; 8 nucleotides match TRBD2. CDR1 is MDHEN and CDR2 is SYDVKM in the germline V gene. The CDR3 loop spans 16 amino acids. Losses at the gene ends were 1 base for V and 5 bases for J; bases not matched to a gene: 8.

V usage is TRBV5-1 and J usage is TRBJ2-5; 7 nucleotides match TRBD2. CDR3 length: 15 amino acids. The germline gives CDR1 SGHRS, CDR2 YFSETQ. The V gene end was trimmed by 0 bases and the J gene end by 5 bases; junction bases not matched to a gene: 7. CDR3 loop: CASSLAWGGLETQYF. CDR3 nucleotides: TGCGCCAGCAGCTTGGCGTGGGGAGGGCTGGAGACCCAGTACTTC. Full variable domain (missing parts from reference TRBV5-1 and TRBJ2-5): KAGVTQTPRYLIKTRGQQVTLSCSPISGHRSVSWYQQTPGQGLQFLFEYFSETQRNKGNFPGRFSGRQFSNSRSEMNVSTLELGDSALYLCASSLAWGGLETQYFGPGTRLLVL.

The CDR3 region is CATSRDSSVPYEQYF. CDR3 in DNA: TGTGCCACCAGCAGGGATTCATCGGTTCCTTACGAGCAGTACTTC. The chain joins TRBV15 to TRBJ2-7; D unresolved. V gave up 3 bases and J gave up 4 bases, with 16 bases separating them. There are 15 residues in the CDR3. Germline V lookup: CDR1 LNHNV, CDR2 YYDKDF (reference sequence).

This rearrangement joins TRBV27 to TRBJ2-5; 8 bases map to TRBD2. The CDR3 extends over 16 amino acids. J gave up 5 bases and V 0 bases, and 8 bases lay outside the gene matches. Germline V gives CDR1 MNHEY, CDR2 SMNVEV (reference sequence). Written as DNA, the CDR3 is TGTGCCAGCAGTTTATCTATAAGCGGGAGATCTGAGACCCAGTACTTC. Translation: CASSLSISGRSETQYF.

The chain has TRBV30 and TRBJ2-1, with 8 bases lining up with TRBD2. The V gene end was trimmed by 2 bases and the J gene end by 7 bases; junction bases not matched to a gene: 4. The CDR3 spans 13 residues. CDR1 GTSNPN and CDR2 SVGIG come from the germline V gene (reference sequence). CDR3 protein: CAWSSGGPNEQFF. The DNA of the CDR3 is TGTGCCTGGAGTTCGGGAGGGCCAAATGAGCAGTTCTTC.

The chain uses TRBV5-6 and TRBJ1-1; D is unclear. The CDR3 is 11 amino acids. CDR1 SGHDT and CDR2 YYEEEE come from the germline V gene. Trimming removed 4 bases at V and 2 bases at J, with 3 bases between. This CDR3 is CASSLNTEAFF. As DNA, the CDR3 is TGTGCCAGCAGCCTAAACACTGAAGCTTTCTTT.

The rearrangement links TRBV6-1 to TRBJ1-6; perhaps TRBD1 as D (6 bases). CDR3 length: 15 amino acids. V was pared by 2 bases and J by 8 bases, with 13 bases between. Germline lookup yields CDR1 MNHNS and CDR2 SASEGT. CDR3 amino acids: CASSEFTGRDSPLHF. The CDR3 bases are TGTGCCAGCAGTGAATTCACAGGGCGGGATTCACCCCTCCACTTT.

The chain combines TRBV5-6 with TRBJ2-2; perhaps TRBD2 as D (7 bases). The CDR3 is made up of 16 amino acids. Per germline, CDR1 SGHDT and CDR2 YYEEEE. With 5 bases removed from V and 5 bases from J, the gap between germline ends came to 19 bases. CDR3 protein: CASSLSRGARTGELFF. In nucleotides, the CDR3 is TGTGCCAGCAGTTTATCCCGGGGGGCGAGGACCGGGGAGCTGTTTTTT.

This clone was counted once. This chain uses TRBV7-7 with TRBJ2-5; D perhaps matches TRBD1 (5 bases). The germline V gene encodes CDR1 SSHAT and CDR2 FNYEAQ (reference sequence). This CDR3 is 15 amino acids long. The V end was cut by 5 bases, the J end by 3 bases, with 16 bases between. The DNA of the CDR3 is TGTGCCAGCAGCCCCCAGGGCCCCTCCGAAGAGACCCAGTACTTC. Amino acid sequence: CASSPQGPSEETQYF.

V is TRBV20-1 and J is TRBJ1-1, with D maybe TRBD1 (5 bases). CDR3 length: 11 residues. Germline values: CDR1 DFQATT, CDR2 SNEGSKA (reference sequence). The CDR3 bases are TGCAGCGTGACAGAGAACACTGAAGCTTTCTTT. The encoded protein is CSVTENTEAFF.